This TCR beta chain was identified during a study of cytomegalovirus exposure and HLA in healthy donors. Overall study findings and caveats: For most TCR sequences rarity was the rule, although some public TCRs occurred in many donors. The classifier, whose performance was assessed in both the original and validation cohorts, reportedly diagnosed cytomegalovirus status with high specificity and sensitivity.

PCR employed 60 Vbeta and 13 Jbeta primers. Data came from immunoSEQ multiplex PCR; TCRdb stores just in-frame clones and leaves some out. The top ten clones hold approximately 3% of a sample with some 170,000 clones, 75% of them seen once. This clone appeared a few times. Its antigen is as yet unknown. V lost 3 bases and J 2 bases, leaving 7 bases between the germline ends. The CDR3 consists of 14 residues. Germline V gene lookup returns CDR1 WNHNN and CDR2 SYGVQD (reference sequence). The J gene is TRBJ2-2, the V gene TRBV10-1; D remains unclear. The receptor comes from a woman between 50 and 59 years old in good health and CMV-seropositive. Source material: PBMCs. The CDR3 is CASSDYRNTGELFF. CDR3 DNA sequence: TGCGCCAGCAGTGATTATAGAAACACCGGGGAGCTGTTTTTT.